This T cell receptor beta chain derives from a study of blood T cell repertoires in COVID-19. Germline V gives CDR1 SNHLY, CDR2 FYNNEI. The CDR3 runs to 15 residues. Deletions cut 1 base from V and 2 bases from J, with 9 bases between. Profiling relied on immunoSEQ multiplex PCR, and the TCRdb table lists in-frame clones only, not all of them. The table records 200,000 to 250,000 clones, approximately 91% of them present only once. This sequence originates from a man in his sixties who had recovered from COVID-19. V gene TRBV2 combines with J gene TRBJ1-5, with a weak D call TRBD1 (6 bases). The sequenced material came from peripheral blood. CDR3 loop: CASSEGRGGNQPQHF. The DNA for the CDR3 is TGTGCCAGCAGTGAAGGCAGGGGAGGCAATCAGCCCCAGCATTTT.